These T cell receptor beta chains were read from a single sample in a study of blood T cell repertoires in COVID-19. Assay: immunoSEQ multiplex PCR; the TCRdb copy retains only in-frame clones and omits some. The repertoire holds a few hundred thousand clones, roughly 89% seen once, with 0.85% to 0.95% in the top ten. Sequenced sample: peripheral blood. Every receptor here comes from a middle-aged woman who had recovered from COVID-19. Both conserved end residues are part of each CDR3. A D gene is named only where the DNA matches it firmly. Part of the rows lack a size; the others show once, few, many or a class for expanded clones.

size	J	V	D	CDR3	DNA
NA	TRBJ2-5	TRBV5-1	NA	CASSLGGDQWETQYF	TGCGCCAGCAGCTTGGGTGGAGACCAGTGGGAGACCCAGTACTTC
NA	TRBJ2-2	TRBV6-5	TRBD1	CASRGQGLVTGELFF	TGTGCCAGCAGGGGACAGGGACTCGTCACCGGGGAGCTGTTTTTT
once	TRBJ1-1	TRBV12-3/TRBV12-4	NA	CASSTGYTEAFF	TGTGCCAGCAGCACGGGATACACTGAAGCTTTCTTT
NA	TRBJ2-7	TRBV11-3	NA	CASSLEAGADSYEQYF	TGTGCCAGCAGCTTAGAAGCAGGGGCCGACTCCTACGAGCAGTACTTC
NA	TRBJ2-7	TRBV16	NA	CASSQLGAGGTYEQYF	TGTGCCAGCAGCCAATTGGGGGCAGGGGGGACCTACGAGCAGTACTTC
NA	TRBJ2-1	TRBV18	TRBD2	CASSPPGGSDNEQFF	TGTGCCAGCTCACCCCCGGGAGGATCGGACAATGAGCAGTTCTTC
NA	TRBJ1-2	TRBV10-3	NA	CAVAGASVGYTF	TGTGCCGTCGCCGGAGCCTCGGTTGGCTACACCTTC
NA	TRBJ1-5	TRBV24-1	NA	CATSDLVARVPQHF	TGTGCCACCAGTGATTTGGTCGCTCGGGTACCCCAGCATTTT
NA	TRBJ2-2	TRBV6-5	NA	CASSSSAGTYTGELFF	TGTGCCAGCAGTTCTTCAGCCGGGACTTACACCGGGGAGCTGTTTTTT
NA	TRBJ1-5	TRBV9	NA	CASSSGDQPQHF	TGTGCCAGCAGCTCAGGGGACCAGCCCCAGCATTTT
NA	TRBJ2-2	TRBV4-1	TRBD1	CASSAGQGTGELFF	TGCGCCAGCAGCGCGGGACAGGGCACCGGGGAGCTGTTTTTT
NA	TRBJ2-3	TRBV7-3	NA	CASSPVGTDTQYF	TGTGCCAGCAGCCCGGTGGGCACAGATACGCAGTATTTT
NA	TRBJ1-4	TRBV21-1	NA	CASSKRNGAGLNEKLFF	TGTGCCAGCAGCAAACGGAATGGGGCAGGGCTTAATGAAAAACTGTTTTTT
NA	TRBJ2-1	TRBV7-6	TRBD1	CASSLSRDSSYNEQFF	TGTGCCAGCAGCTTAAGTCGGGACAGCTCCTACAATGAGCAGTTCTTC
NA	TRBJ2-2	TRBV5-5	NA	CASSYITGELFF	TGTGCCAGCAGCTACATTACCGGGGAGCTGTTTTTT
NA	TRBJ1-1	TRBV19	NA	CASSIAGRTNTEAFF	TGTGCCAGTAGTATCGCGGGCAGAACGAACACTGAAGCTTTCTTT